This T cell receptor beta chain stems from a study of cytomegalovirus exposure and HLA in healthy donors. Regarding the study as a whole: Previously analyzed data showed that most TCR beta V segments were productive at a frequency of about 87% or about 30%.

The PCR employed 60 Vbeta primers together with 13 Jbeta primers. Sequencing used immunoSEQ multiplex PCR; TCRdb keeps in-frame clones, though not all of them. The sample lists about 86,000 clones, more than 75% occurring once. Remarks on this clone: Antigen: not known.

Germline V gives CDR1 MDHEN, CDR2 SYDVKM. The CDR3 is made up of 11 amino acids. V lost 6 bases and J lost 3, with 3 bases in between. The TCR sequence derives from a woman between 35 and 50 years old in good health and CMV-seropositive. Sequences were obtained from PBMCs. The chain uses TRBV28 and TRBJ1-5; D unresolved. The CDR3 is CASSNNQPQHF. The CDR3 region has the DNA TGTGCCAGCAGCAACAATCAGCCCCAGCATTTT.